Given below is one T cell receptor beta chain in context. The clone's antigen remains unknown. Base qualities are missing; no much larger clone stands one base away. TCR CDR3 regions were amplified from genomic DNA by multiplex PCR using the deep immunoSEQ assay. Genomic DNA extracted from each cell subset was distributed evenly over all wells of several immunoSEQ 96-well plates, and each plate served as one replicate. For sorted subsets, each replicate PCR was loaded with about 0.2 ug genomic DNA, equivalent to 32,000 or so T cell genomes. Purified libraries were measured with a Qubit 3.0 fluorometer, size-checked on a Bioanalyzer 2100, and measured again with the KAPA Library Quantification kit. A separate single-read 150-cycle Illumina NextSeq 550 flow cell was used to sequence each immunoSEQ 96-well plate. From the authors' description of their analysis: Because only junctional sequences without quality scores were contained in the immunoSEQ output, filtering matching that applied to full-length reads could not be performed. To assign V/J genes and CDR3, sequences were annotated using PyIR, a Python wrapper for IgBLAST v1.9, with IMGT germline references. Any read was removed if the V/J assignment was weak (E-value above 1e-6), the CDR3 was missing, or the read contained stop codons, out-of-frame junctions, or ambiguous translated residues. V3J clonotypes were defined by identical inferred V gene, J gene, and CDR3 amino acid sequence. Percentage overlap between repertoires was computed as shared unique clonotypes divided by the size of the smaller repertoire. RTK rarefaction, the Chao1 estimator, and Recon v2.1 estimates of unobserved clonotypes were used to assess repertoire richness. For all TCRbeta clonotypes obtained by the gDNA method from a few donors, generation probabilities were computed with OLGA. In TCRdb, the immuneACCESS table is reduced to in-frame sequences with V and J assigned. These tables do not hold every clone; where another copy was compared, an unresolved V gene accounts for under half, and the others remain unexplained. V and J calls and clone size follow that table, whereas D and trimming were derived from the DNA. The sample contains 950,000 to 1,100,000 clones, around 82% of them found a single time. The ten largest clones capture around 0.61% of the sample.

The donors were healthy, HIV-negative adults with no recently reported acute infections or vaccinations. Every donor was a Caucasian adult residing in Nashville, Tennessee, USA. CD4+ T cells were enriched by magnetic negative selection; naive cells were then positively selected on CD45RA, and the negative fraction formed the memory subset. Blood was collected by leukapheresis, and PBMCs were isolated by Ficoll-Histopaque density gradient centrifugation and then cryopreserved in liquid nitrogen vapor phase. Purity and quantity of every magnetically sorted T cell population were checked by analytical flow cytometry. From each sorted fraction, genomic DNA was isolated and quantified by UV absorbance on a Nanodrop 2000c. The data were taken from a study of shared clonotypes between healthy human individuals (dated by TCRdb to the early 2020s). Concerning the study at large: A few men and a couple of women, aged 18 to 49 years, made up the cohort. Libraries were prepared and TCR repertoires were sequenced by different laboratories using diverse techniques, in order to increase sequencing depth and limit assay-specific biases. To estimate repertoire size and how much clonotypes are shared between individuals, the study performed deep sequencing of blood TCR repertoires from about 5 healthy adults. Leukapheresis yielded between about 0.8 and 9.5 billion PBMCs per donor. For each donor, CD4 naive and CD4 memory were each given three plates, CD8 naive was given two plates, and CD8 memory was given one plate.

CDR1 and CDR2 are read off the germline V gene as SGHRS and YFSETQ. V was cut back by 0 bases and J by 2 bases, leaving a gap of 14 bases between them. Measured from the cysteine to the phenylalanine, the CDR3 is 16 residues long. CDR3 DNA only is kept here, 48 bases in frame from base 1. What the work shows at the level of the full study, not this receptor alone: Sampling was restricted to blood, and TCR repertoires in tissues likely differ from the TCR repertoires found in blood. Naive subsets generally had larger estimated clonotype richness than memory subsets. Sharing across several donors was observed for about 5% of naive CD4, over 3% of naive CD8, over 2% of memory CD4, and roughly 0.43% of memory CD8 clonotypes. Higher generation probabilities were observed for clonotypes shared by all four sorted-subset donors than for non-shared clonotypes. Because the study included a small number of donors, the genetic and exposure-history diversity represented was limited. Pairwise subsampling led to the expectation that sequencing depth would affect the degree of clonotype sharing among donors. Even with the large sequencing depth, rarefaction of the sorted-subset datasets indicated that sequencing was incomplete.

This chain is built from TRBV5-1 and TRBJ1-2, with the identity of the D gene unclear. This sequence was found in a man between 18 and 35 years old in good health. Some clones in this sample may be carry-over from other donors' samples. The sequenced sample was memory CD4+ T cells from PBMCs. The cell subset or site label corresponds to: CD45RA-negative fraction. The CDR3 loop reads CASSLAGPGSNYGYTF. The DNA is as follows: TGCGCCAGCAGCTTGGCCGGGCCGGGATCCAACTATGGCTACACCTTC.